This is a list of T cell receptor beta chains from one sample in a study of blood T cell repertoires in COVID-19. Generated by immunoSEQ multiplex PCR, the TCRdb table keeps only in-frame clones and is missing some. The table records over 60,000 clones, 85% to 90% of them present only once. Input material: peripheral blood. These receptors all come from a man aged 50-59 years with acute or convalescent COVID-19. Each CDR3 is given with its conserved first and last residue. A D gene is named only where the DNA matches it firmly. Clone size is not always given. Where it is, it says once, few, many or a class for expanded clones.

d_call j_call cdr3_length v_call clone_size cdr3_nt cdr3_aa
TRBD1 TRBJ1-2 16 TRBV11-3 NA TGTGCCAGCAGCTCCCGGGGGACAGGGGGTAACTATGGCTACACCTTC CASSSRGTGGNYGYTF
TRBD2 TRBJ2-1 15 TRBV10-2 once TGCGCCAGCAGTGTAGCGGGAGACTCCTACAATGAGCAGTTCTTC CASSVAGDSYNEQFF
NA TRBJ2-7 11 TRBV10-3 NA TGTGCCACCTCGGCGGGCTACGAGCAGTACTTC CATSAGYEQYF
NA TRBJ1-6 15 TRBV9 NA TGTGCCAGCAGCGGACTTTCCGACTCGGCTTCACCCCTCCACTTT CASSGLSDSASPLHF
TRBD1 TRBJ2-7 14 TRBV5-5 NA TGTGCCAGCAGCTTGGGTACAGGGGGCTACGAGCAGTACTTC CASSLGTGGYEQYF
NA TRBJ1-1 13 TRBV6-5 NA TGTGCCAGCAGTCGCTCGCGGAGCACTGAAGCTTTCTTT CASSRSRSTEAFF
TRBD2 TRBJ2-3 13 TRBV24-1 NA TGTGCCACCAGTGGCGGGAGTGTGGATACGCAGTATTTT CATSGGSVDTQYF
NA TRBJ1-4 15 TRBV11-2 NA TGTGCCAGCAGCACCGGGACACTTCATAATGAAAAACTGTTTTTT CASSTGTLHNEKLFF
NA TRBJ1-3 14 TRBV3-1/TRBV3-2 NA TGTGCCAGCAGCCCTACGAAGTCTGGAAACACCATATATTTT CASSPTKSGNTIYF
NA TRBJ2-6 15 TRBV7-2 NA TGTGCCAGCGGCCCGAATTTGTGGGGGGCCAACGTCCTGACTTTC CASGPNLWGANVLTF
TRBD2 TRBJ2-5 19 TRBV2 NA TGTGCCAGCAGTGATTGGCGCGGGACTAGTGGGGAAACGGGTGAGACCCAGTACTTC CASSDWRGTSGETGETQYF
NA TRBJ1-4 19 TRBV21-1 NA TGTGCCAGCAGCCTACCGGACAGGGGGCGCGGGTGTGGTAATGAAAAACTGTTTTTT CASSLPDRGRGCGNEKLFF
TRBD2 TRBJ2-3 15 TRBV14 NA TGTGCCAGCAGCCAAGATTGGGGACTAAGAGATACGCAGTATTTT CASSQDWGLRDTQYF
TRBD1 TRBJ2-7 17 TRBV11-3 NA TGTGCCAGCAGCTTATATACGACAGGGTGGAAAAACTACGAGCAGTACTTC CASSLYTTGWKNYEQYF
TRBD1 TRBJ2-7 15 TRBV27 NA TGTGCCAGCAGTCCCGGGACAGGCATTGTGAACGAGCAGTACTTC CASSPGTGIVNEQYF
TRBD2 TRBJ2-1 16 TRBV5-1 NA TGCGCCAGCAGTAAAGGGACTAGCGTGTCCTACAATGAGCAGTTCTTC CASSKGTSVSYNEQFF
NA TRBJ2-2 13 TRBV5-5 NA TGTGCCAGCAGCCTAACGAACACCGGGGAGCTGTTTTTT CASSLTNTGELFF
NA TRBJ1-1 14 TRBV5-6 NA TGTGCCAGCAGCCTTCCGACTGTGAACACTGAAGCTTTCTTT CASSLPTVNTEAFF
NA TRBJ1-6 16 TRBV28 NA TGTGCCAGCAGTCGGAGGGGCCCCGGAGGCAATTCACCCCTCCACTTT CASSRRGPGGNSPLHF
NA TRBJ2-2 15 TRBV5-1 NA TGCGCCAGCAGCCCGGGGACTCCTTGGGTCGGGGAGCTGTTTTTT CASSPGTPWVGELFF
NA TRBJ1-5 14 TRBV28 NA TGTGCCAGCAGGCCAGGGGAAGGGTATCAGCCCCAGCATTTT CASRPGEGYQPQHF
TRBD1 TRBJ2-7 13 TRBV24-1 once TGTGCCACCATACAGGGGCCGCCCTACGAGCAGTACTTC CATIQGPPYEQYF
NA TRBJ2-7 13 TRBV6-5 NA TGTGCCAGCAGTCGGACAGAAAGTTACGAGCAGTACTTC CASSRTESYEQYF
NA TRBJ1-2 15 TRBV21-1 NA TGTGCCAGCAGCCTCCCAGAGACAGGCCCCAATGGCTACACCTTC CASSLPETGPNGYTF
TRBD1 TRBJ1-5 15 TRBV10-3 NA TGTGCCATCAGACGGGACAGGGAGAAGGGCCAGCCCCAGCATTTT CAIRRDREKGQPQHF
TRBD1 TRBJ1-2 13 TRBV2 NA TGTGCCAGCACCCGGACAGGGGGGTATGGCTACACCTTC CASTRTGGYGYTF
TRBD2 TRBJ2-2 19 TRBV28 NA TGTGCCAGCAGGTCTCTAGAACTAGCGGGAGCTCCCTCCTCCGGGGAGCTGTTTTTT CASRSLELAGAPSSGELFF
TRBD2 TRBJ2-1 15 TRBV5-1 NA TGCGCCAGCAGCCCTAGCGGGGGGGTCTACAATGAGCAGTTCTTC CASSPSGGVYNEQFF
NA TRBJ2-7 14 TRBV7-2 NA TGTGCCAGCAGCTTTTTTCAGGGTTCCTACGAGCAGTACTTC CASSFFQGSYEQYF
TRBD1 TRBJ1-2 13 TRBV12-3/TRBV12-4 NA TGTGCCAGCAGTTTAGACAGGGGGGCTGGCTACACCTTC CASSLDRGAGYTF
NA TRBJ2-5 13 TRBV30 NA TGTGCCTGGAGTACCGGGAGCGGAGAGACCCAGTACTTC CAWSTGSGETQYF
NA TRBJ1-3 13 TRBV5-1 NA TGCGCCAGCAGCTTGGACAACGGAAACACCATATATTTT CASSLDNGNTIYF
NA TRBJ2-1 13 TRBV21-1 NA TGTGCCAGCAGCCCCCAGGGGATTTGCGAGCAGTTCTTC CASSPQGICEQFF
NA TRBJ1-3 15 TRBV15 NA TGTGCCACCGAGAGAACAGGGAACTCTGGAAACACCATATATTTT CATERTGNSGNTIYF
NA TRBJ2-7 11 TRBV6-6 NA TGTGCCAGCAGTTACAGGGGCGAGCAGTACTTC CASSYRGEQYF
TRBD1 TRBJ1-5 13 TRBV19 few TGTGCCAGTACACAGGGGGCTCGGCAGCCCCAGCATTTT CASTQGARQPQHF
TRBD1 TRBJ1-2 14 TRBV18 once TGTGCCAGCTCGTCGACAGGGCCCCCCGGGGGCTACACCTTC CASSSTGPPGGYTF
NA TRBJ2-7 13 TRBV27 NA TGTGCCAGCAGTTTAATCGGGGCCTACGAGCAGTACTTC CASSLIGAYEQYF
TRBD2 TRBJ2-1 15 TRBV6-5 NA TGTGCCAGCACTAAGACTAGCGCCCTTTACAATGAGCAGTTCTTC CASTKTSALYNEQFF
NA TRBJ1-1 13 TRBV18 NA TGTGCCAGCTCATCTGAGAGACGGAGAGAGGCTTTCTTT CASSSERRREAFF
NA TRBJ2-7 13 TRBV18 NA TGTGCCAGCTCACTTATACAGGGCTACGAGCAGTACTTC CASSLIQGYEQYF
NA TRBJ1-3 15 TRBV5-4 once TGTGCCAGCAGCCCGGACATCTTCTCTGGAAACACCATATATTTT CASSPDIFSGNTIYF